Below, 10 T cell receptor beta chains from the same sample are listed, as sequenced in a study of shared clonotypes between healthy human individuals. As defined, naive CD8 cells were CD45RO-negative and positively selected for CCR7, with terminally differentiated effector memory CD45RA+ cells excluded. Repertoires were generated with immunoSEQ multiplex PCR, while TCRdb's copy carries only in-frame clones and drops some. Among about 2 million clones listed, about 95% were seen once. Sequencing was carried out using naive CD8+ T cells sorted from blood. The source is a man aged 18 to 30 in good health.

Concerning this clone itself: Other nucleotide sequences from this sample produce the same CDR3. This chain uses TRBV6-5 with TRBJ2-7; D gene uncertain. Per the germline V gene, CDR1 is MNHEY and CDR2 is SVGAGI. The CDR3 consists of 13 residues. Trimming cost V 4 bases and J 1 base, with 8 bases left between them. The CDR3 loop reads CASSLATSYEQYF. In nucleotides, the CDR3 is TGTGCCAGCAGTTTGGCAACTTCCTACGAGCAGTACTTC.

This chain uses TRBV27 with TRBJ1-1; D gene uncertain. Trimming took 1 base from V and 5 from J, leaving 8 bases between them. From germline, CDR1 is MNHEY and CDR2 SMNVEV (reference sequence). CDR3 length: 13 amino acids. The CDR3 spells CASSLLWGTEAFF. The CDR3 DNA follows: TGTGCCAGCAGTTTATTGTGGGGAACTGAAGCTTTCTTT.

CDR3 amino acids: CASSLGTSGRNNEQFF. The CDR3 DNA follows: TGTGCCAGCAGCTTGGGGACTAGCGGGAGAAACAATGAGCAGTTCTTC. The rearrangement uses TRBV5-8 and TRBJ2-1; 13 bases line up with TRBD2. The ends lost 0 bases at V and 5 bases at J; junction bases unmatched: 2. CDR1 and CDR2 (germline): SGHTS, YDEGEE. The CDR3 covers 16 residues. Variable domain in full (rest from reference TRBV5-8 and TRBJ2-1): EAGVTQSPTHLIKTRGQQATLRCSPISGHTSVYWYQQALGLGLQFLLWYDEGEERNRGNFPPRFSGRQFPNYSSELNVNALELEDSALYLCASSLGTSGRNNEQFFGPGTRLTVL.

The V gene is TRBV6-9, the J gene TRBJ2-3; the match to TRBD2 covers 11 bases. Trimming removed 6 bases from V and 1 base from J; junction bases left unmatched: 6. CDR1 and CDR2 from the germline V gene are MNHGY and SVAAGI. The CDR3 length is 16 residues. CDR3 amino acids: CASSPNSGGGTDTQYF. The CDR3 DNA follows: TGTGCCAGCAGCCCGAATAGCGGGGGGGGCACAGATACGCAGTATTTT.

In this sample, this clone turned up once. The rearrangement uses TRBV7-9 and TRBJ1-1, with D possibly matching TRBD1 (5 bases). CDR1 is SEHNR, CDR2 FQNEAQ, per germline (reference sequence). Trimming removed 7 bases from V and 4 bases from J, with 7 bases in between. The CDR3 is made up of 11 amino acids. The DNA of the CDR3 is TGTGCCAGCATGGGGGGCACTGAAGCTTTCTTT. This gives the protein CASMGGTEAFF.

DNA of the CDR3: TGTGCCAGCAGCTTAGGGGGTATGCGCGAGCAGTACTTC. This gives the protein CASSLGGMREQYF. This rearrangement joins TRBV11-2 to TRBJ2-7; no clear D gene. The ends were cut back, 1 base at V and 6 bases at J, with 10 bases in the middle. The CDR3 covers 13 residues. Germline values: CDR1 SGHAT, CDR2 FQNNGV.

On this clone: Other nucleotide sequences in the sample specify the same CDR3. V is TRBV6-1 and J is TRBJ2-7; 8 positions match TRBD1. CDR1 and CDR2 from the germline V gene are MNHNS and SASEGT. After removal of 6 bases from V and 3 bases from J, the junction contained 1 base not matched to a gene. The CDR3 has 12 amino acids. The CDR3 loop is CASSGQGYEQYF. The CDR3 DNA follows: TGTGCCAGCAGCGGACAGGGCTACGAGCAGTACTTC.

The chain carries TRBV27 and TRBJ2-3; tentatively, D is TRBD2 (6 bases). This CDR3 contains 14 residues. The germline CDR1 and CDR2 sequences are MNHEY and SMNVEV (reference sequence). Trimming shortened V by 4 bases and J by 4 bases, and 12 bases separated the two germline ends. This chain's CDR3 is CASSYWGVPDTQYF. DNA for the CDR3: TGTGCCAGCAGTTATTGGGGGGTCCCAGATACGCAGTATTTT.

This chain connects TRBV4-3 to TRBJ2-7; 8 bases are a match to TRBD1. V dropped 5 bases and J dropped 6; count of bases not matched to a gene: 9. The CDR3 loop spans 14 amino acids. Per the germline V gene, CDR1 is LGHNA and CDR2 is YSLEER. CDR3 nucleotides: TGCGCCAGCAGCTACCGACAGGGGCTAGGCGAGCAGTACTTC. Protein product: CASSYRQGLGEQYF.

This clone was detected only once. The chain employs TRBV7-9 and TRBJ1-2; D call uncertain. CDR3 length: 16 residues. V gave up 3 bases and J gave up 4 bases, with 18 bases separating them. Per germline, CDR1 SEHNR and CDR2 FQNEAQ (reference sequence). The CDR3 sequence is CASSFSPTTDAYGYTF. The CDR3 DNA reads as TGTGCCAGCAGCTTTTCCCCGACGACGGACGCCTATGGCTACACCTTC.